The rows below give T cell receptor beta chains drawn from one sample of a study of long-term antiretroviral therapy in people with HIV. Profiling relied on immunoSEQ multiplex PCR, and the TCRdb table lists in-frame clones only, not all of them. The table has tens of thousands of clones, roughly 78% seen once. Material: unsorted PBMCs, obtained 0.3 years after starting antiretroviral therapy. These receptors originate from a man aged 40-49 years with HIV. Both conserved end residues are part of each CDR3. The D gene is left open where the match is weak. Clone size is shown for a subset of rows, as once, few, many or a class of expanded clone.

TRBD1 | TRBJ2-7 | . | TRBV4-1 | CASSQDRDRGLWEQYF | TGCGCCAGCAGCCAGGACCGGGACAGGGGGCTGTGGGAGCAGTACTTC
. | TRBJ2-2 | . | TRBV4-3 | CASSQGQPRNTGELFF | TGCGCCAGCAGCCAAGGACAGCCCCGGAACACCGGGGAGCTGTTTTTT
. | TRBJ1-5 | . | TRBV27 | CASSLFNQGNQPQHF | TGTGCCAGCAGTTTATTCAACCAAGGCAATCAGCCCCAGCATTTT
. | TRBJ2-7 | . | TRBV11-3 | CASSLGRAGEQYF | TGTGCCAGCAGCTTGGGCAGGGCGGGCGAGCAGTACTTC
. | TRBJ2-7 | . | TRBV5-1 | CASSLEGVGRGYEQYF | TGCGCCAGCAGCTTGGAGGGGGTCGGCAGGGGTTACGAGCAGTACTTC
. | TRBJ2-2 | . | TRBV6-5 | CASINTGFSGELFF | TGTGCCAGCATTAATACAGGGTTTTCCGGGGAGCTGTTTTTT
TRBD1 | TRBJ1-4 | few | TRBV4-3 | CASSQRTGVKSEKLFF | TGCGCCAGCAGCCAACGGACAGGGGTAAAGAGTGAAAAACTGTTTTTT
TRBD2 | TRBJ2-7 | few | TRBV5-4 | CASSFSSGKTNEQYF | TGTGCCAGCAGCTTCAGCAGCGGGAAGACCAACGAGCAGTACTTC
. | TRBJ2-3 | . | TRBV29-1 | CSVIPTGQVGDTQYF | TGCAGCGTCATACCAACGGGACAAGTAGGAGATACGCAGTATTTT
TRBD1 | TRBJ2-3 | medium-sized | TRBV6-4 | CASRDRGRDTQYF | TGTGCCAGCCGGGACAGGGGGCGGGATACGCAGTATTTT
. | TRBJ2-2 | . | TRBV7-2 | CASSLGTPNTGELFF | TGTGCCAGCAGCTTGGGGACTCCTAACACCGGGGAGCTGTTTTTT
. | TRBJ2-4 | . | TRBV19 | CASSIGQGAKNIQYF | TGTGCCAGTAGTATAGGCCAGGGGGCCAAAAACATTCAGTACTTC
. | TRBJ2-5 | . | TRBV4-3 | CASSQGIAETQYF | TGCGCCAGCAGCCAAGGGATAGCCGAGACCCAGTACTTC
. | TRBJ1-2 | . | TRBV6-5 | CASSYQISGGYGGYTF | TGTGCCAGCAGTTACCAAATTTCGGGAGGCTATGGTGGCTACACCTTC
. | TRBJ2-5 | . | TRBV7-2 | CASSKSLGETQYF | TGTGCCAGCAGCAAGAGTCTGGGGGAGACCCAGTACTTC
. | TRBJ2-4 | . | TRBV5-1 | CASSLAPPLAKNIQYF | TGCGCCAGCAGCTTGGCGCCACCCCTAGCCAAAAACATTCAGTACTTC
. | TRBJ1-1 | . | TRBV5-8 | CASRFGVVGAFF | TGTGCCAGCAGATTTGGGGTAGTTGGGGCTTTCTTT
. | TRBJ1-3 | . | TRBV6-5 | CASTQTPSSGNTIYF | TGTGCCAGCACTCAGACGCCTAGCTCTGGAAACACCATATATTTT
. | TRBJ2-7 | few | TRBV30 | CAWSVGGVAYEQYF | TGTGCCTGGAGTGTAGGAGGGGTCGCCTACGAGCAGTACTTC
TRBD1 | TRBJ1-1 | . | TRBV6-1 | CASRAGTEKNTEAFF | TGTGCCAGCAGGGCCGGGACAGAGAAGAACACTGAAGCTTTCTTT